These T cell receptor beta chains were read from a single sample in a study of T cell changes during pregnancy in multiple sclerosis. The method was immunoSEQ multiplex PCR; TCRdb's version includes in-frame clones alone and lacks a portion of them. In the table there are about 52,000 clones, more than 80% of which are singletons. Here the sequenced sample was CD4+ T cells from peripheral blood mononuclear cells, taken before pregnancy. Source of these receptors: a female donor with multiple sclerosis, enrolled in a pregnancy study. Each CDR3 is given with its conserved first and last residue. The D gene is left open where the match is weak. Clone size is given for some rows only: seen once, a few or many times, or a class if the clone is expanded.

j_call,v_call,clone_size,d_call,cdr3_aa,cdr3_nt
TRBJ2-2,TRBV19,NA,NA,CASSTGGWGTGELFF,TGTGCCAGTAGTACGGGGGGCTGGGGTACCGGGGAGCTGTTTTTT
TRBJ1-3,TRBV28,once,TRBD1,CASSAKGQLGNTIYF,TGTGCCAGCAGTGCGAAGGGACAGTTAGGAAACACCATATATTTT
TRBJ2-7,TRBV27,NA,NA,CASSFEQGGGEQYF,TGTGCCAGCAGTTTCGAACAGGGCGGAGGCGAGCAGTACTTC
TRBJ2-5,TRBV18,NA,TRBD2,CASSRRLAGGRQETQYF,TGTGCCAGCTCACGCCGACTAGCGGGAGGACGCCAAGAGACCCAGTACTTC
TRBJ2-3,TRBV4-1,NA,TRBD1,CASSQPPGGYPTDTQYF,TGCGCCAGCAGCCAACCTCCAGGGGGCTACCCCACAGATACGCAGTATTTT
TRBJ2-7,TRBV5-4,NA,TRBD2,CASSKGLAGVNEQYF,TGTGCCAGCTCTAAGGGACTAGCGGGAGTTAACGAGCAGTACTTC
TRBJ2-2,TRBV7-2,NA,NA,CASSLAGTNTGELFF,TGTGCCAGCAGCTTAGCGGGGACTAACACCGGGGAGCTGTTTTTT
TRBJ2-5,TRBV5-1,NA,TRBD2,CASGIAGARETQYF,TGCGCCAGCGGTATAGCGGGAGCCCGCGAGACCCAGTACTTC
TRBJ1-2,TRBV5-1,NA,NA,CASSLGGGYGYTF,TGCGCCAGCAGCTTGGGAGGGGGCTATGGCTACACCTTC
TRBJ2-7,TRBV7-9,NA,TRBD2,CASRRAGGLAYEQYF,TGTGCCAGCAGGAGAGCGGGAGGGCTCGCCTACGAGCAGTACTTC
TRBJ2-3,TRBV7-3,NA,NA,CASSFIGDTQYF,TGTGCCAGCAGCTTTATCGGAGATACGCAGTATTTT
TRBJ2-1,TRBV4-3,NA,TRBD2,CASSQGGGLADNEQFF,TGCGCCAGCAGCCAAGGGGGGGGTCTAGCGGACAATGAGCAGTTCTTC
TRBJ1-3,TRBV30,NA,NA,CAWATRSSGNTIYF,TGTGCCTGGGCCACGCGGAGCTCTGGAAACACCATATATTTT
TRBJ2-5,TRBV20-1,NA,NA,CSASPGETQYF,TGCAGTGCTAGTCCCGGGGAGACCCAGTACTTC
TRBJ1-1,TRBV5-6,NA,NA,CASSPRALVRDTEAFF,TGTGCCAGCAGTCCTAGGGCTTTGGTCAGGGACACTGAAGCTTTCTTT
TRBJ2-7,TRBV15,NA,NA,CATSVGRGGTYEQYF,TGTGCCACCAGCGTAGGCCGAGGTGGAACCTACGAGCAGTACTTC
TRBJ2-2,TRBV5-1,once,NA,CASSSITGTTTGELFF,TGCGCCAGCAGCTCCATAACAGGGACTACAACCGGGGAGCTGTTTTTT
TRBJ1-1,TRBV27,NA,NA,CASSSSSLGRATEAFF,TGTGCCAGCAGTTCCTCCTCCTTGGGGAGGGCCACTGAAGCTTTCTTT
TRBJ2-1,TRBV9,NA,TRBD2,CASSPEKTSGWGEQFF,TGTGCCAGCAGCCCCGAGAAGACTAGCGGGTGGGGTGAGCAGTTCTTC
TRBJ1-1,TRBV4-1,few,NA,CASSRGGTEAFF,TGCGCCAGCAGCCGCGGCGGCACTGAAGCTTTCTTT
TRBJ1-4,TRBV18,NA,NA,CASSPALQEKLFF,TGTGCCAGCTCACCAGCCTTGCAGGAAAAACTGTTTTTT
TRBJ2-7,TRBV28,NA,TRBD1,CASRLTGENYEQYF,TGTGCCAGCAGACTGACAGGGGAGAACTACGAGCAGTACTTC
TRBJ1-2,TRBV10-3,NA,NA,CAISDRGPNYGYTF,TGTGCCATCAGTGACAGGGGCCCTAACTATGGCTACACCTTC
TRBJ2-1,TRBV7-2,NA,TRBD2,CASSTGTSSYNEQFF,TGTGCCAGCAGTACCGGGACTAGCAGCTACAATGAGCAGTTCTTC
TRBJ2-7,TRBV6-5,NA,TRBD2,CASSYGAGSEGEQYF,TGTGCCAGCAGTTACGGAGCGGGGAGTGAGGGCGAGCAGTACTTC
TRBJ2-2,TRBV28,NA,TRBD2,CASSTGLAGFGGELFF,TGTGCCAGCAGTACGGGACTAGCGGGGTTCGGCGGGGAGCTGTTTTTT
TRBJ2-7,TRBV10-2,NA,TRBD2,CASCSSGSSYEQYF,TGCGCCAGTTGCTCTAGCGGTAGCTCCTACGAGCAGTACTTC
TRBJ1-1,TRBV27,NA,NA,CASSTAGRMNTEAFF,TGTGCCAGCAGCACTGCGGGACGGATGAACACTGAAGCTTTCTTT